The 21 T cell receptor beta chains below were found in one sample sequenced in a study of blood T cell repertoires in COVID-19. Here immunoSEQ multiplex PCR was the method, and the copy in TCRdb shows in-frame clones only, minus some. Of over 200,000 clones detected, about nine tenths appear once; the ten largest clones hold 15% to 18%. Sequencing was done on a sample of PBMCs or T cells enriched from blood (not recorded which). These TCRs come from a man between 18 and 35 years old who had recovered from COVID-19.

The chain is built from TRBV6-4 and TRBJ1-1, with unresolved D. The V gene's germline CDR1 is MRHNA and CDR2 SNTAGT. The CDR3 is made up of 15 amino acids. The V end was cut by 3 bases, the J end by 1 base, with 12 bases between. The CDR3 is CASSEDEGSNTEAFF. The CDR3 region has the DNA TGTGCCAGCAGTGAGGATGAGGGATCGAACACTGAAGCTTTCTTT.

The chain employs TRBV28 and TRBJ1-2; D is perhaps TRBD1 (5 bases). Germline V gene data show CDR1 as MDHEN and CDR2 as SYDVKM. This CDR3 spans 15 amino acids. The V end lost 3 bases, the J end lost 4 bases, and 15 bases lay between the germline ends. As DNA, the CDR3 is TGTGCCAGCAGTTTGCGGGGGGAGGGGACCTATGGCTACACCTTC. It is translated as CASSLRGEGTYGYTF.

The chain carries TRBV9 and TRBJ1-2; the D gene is possibly TRBD1 (5 bases). There are 16 residues in the CDR3. Germline V gene sequence: CDR1 SGDLS, CDR2 YYNGEE. The ends were cut back, 3 bases at V and 6 bases at J, with 21 bases in the middle. The CDR3 coding sequence is TGTGCCAGCAGCGCCGAGCTGGGTCGGGGGAGAGATGGCTACACCTTC. It specifies CASSAELGRGRDGYTF.

The genes are TRBV19 and TRBJ2-7; D perhaps matches TRBD2 (6 bases). The CDR3 spans 14 residues. Germline V gene lookup returns CDR1 LNHDA and CDR2 SQIVND (reference sequence). V was clipped by 1 base and J by 5 bases, with 12 bases between them. The CDR3 region is CASSIGGGNNEQYF. The CDR3 DNA is TGTGCCAGTAGTATAGGGGGCGGGAATAACGAGCAGTACTTC. Using reference TRBV19 and TRBJ2-7 for the parts outside the CDR3, the full variable domain is DGGITQSPKYLFRKEGQNVTLSCEQNLNHDAMYWYRQDPGQGLRLIYYSQIVNDFQKGDIAEGYSVSREKKESFPLTVTSAQKNPTAFYLCASSIGGGNNEQYFGPGTRLTVT.

CDR3 residues: CATSDSGSQETQYF. The CDR3 DNA sequence: TGTGCCACCAGTGATTCAGGGTCCCAAGAGACCCAGTACTTC. The J gene is TRBJ2-5, the V gene TRBV24-1, with D perhaps TRBD1 (5 bases). The CDR3 covers 14 residues. V was pared by 2 bases and J by 1 base, with 7 bases between. Germline CDR1 reads KGHDR; CDR2 reads SFDVKD.

V usage is TRBV29-1 and J usage is TRBJ2-7; the D gene is possibly TRBD1 (5 bases). Trimming took off 0 bases at V and 7 bases at J, with 13 bases between the two ends. The CDR3 runs to 13 residues. Germline lookup yields CDR1 SQVTM and CDR2 ANQGSEA. The CDR3 protein is CSVEDIGVGEQYF. The CDR3 DNA follows: TGCAGCGTTGAAGATATAGGGGTGGGGGAGCAGTACTTC.

CDR3 sequence: CASSRHRGYEQYF. The DNA for the CDR3 is TGTGCCAGCAGCCGCCACAGGGGTTACGAGCAGTACTTC. The V gene is TRBV3-1 (or the pseudogene TRBV3-2), the J gene TRBJ2-7; 7 bases agree with TRBD1. The V segment lost 4 bases and the J segment 4 bases; nucleotides outside the gene matches: 4. The CDR3 spans 13 residues. Germline V gives CDR1 LGHDT, CDR2 YNNKEL (reference sequence).

This chain links TRBV10-3 with TRBJ2-1, with TRBD2 matching over 8 bases. This CDR3 spans 15 amino acids. Germline V lookup: CDR1 ENHRY, CDR2 SYGVKD. With V trimmed by 4 bases and J by 7 bases, 9 bases remained unmatched. CDR3 nucleotide sequence: TGTGCCATCAGTGGTAACGGGAGGGCCGGGAATGAGCAGTTCTTC. It is translated as CAISGNGRAGNEQFF.

This chain joins TRBV19 and TRBJ2-3, with TRBD1 matching over 11 bases. The V gene end was trimmed by 3 bases and the J gene end by 2 bases; junction bases not matched to a gene: 4. The germline CDR1 and CDR2 sequences are LNHDA and SQIVND (reference sequence). The CDR3 sequence is 16 residues long. The CDR3 nucleotides are TGTGCCAGTAGTATCCGGGACAGGGGGGTCACAGATACGCAGTATTTT. Protein product: CASSIRDRGVTDTQYF.

The chain carries TRBV24-1 and TRBJ2-1; D uncertain. This CDR3 contains 12 residues. The germline V and J ends were trimmed by 2 bases and 9 bases, with 7 bases remaining between them. Germline CDR1 and CDR2: KGHDR and SFDVKD. DNA for the CDR3: TGTGCCACCAGTGATTACAGCTTTGAGCAGTTCTTC. This gives the protein CATSDYSFEQFF.

On this clone itself: At one end, the junction sequence differs from germline, possibly due to a read error. This sequence joins TRBV7-7 and TRBJ2-5; 12 bases are shared with TRBD2. The CDR3 is 17 amino acids. CDR1 and CDR2 from the germline V gene are SSHAT and FNYEAQ (reference sequence). For the CDR3, the DNA is TGTGCTAGCAGCCCAGGCACTAGCGGGGGGAATCGGGAGACCCAGTACTTC. Translating it yields CASSPGTSGGNRETQYF.

This clone was counted only a few times. V gene TRBV12-3 or TRBV12-4 combines with J gene TRBJ1-5; D remains ambiguous. Trimming pared 4 bases from V and 7 bases from J, leaving 11 bases between. The CDR3 consists of 13 residues. The CDR3 sequence is CASSSGFGQPQHF. The CDR3 DNA reads as TGTGCCAGCAGTTCAGGATTTGGGCAGCCCCAGCATTTT.

The table lists this clone with a few counts. The chain uses TRBV11-2 and TRBJ1-4; possible D gene TRBD1, 6 bases. CDR3 length: 14 amino acids. The V and J ends lost 2 bases and 8 bases respectively, with 12 bases between them. Germline loops: CDR1 SGHAT, CDR2 FQNNGV. This CDR3 reads CASSLQGHREKLFF. For the CDR3, the DNA is TGTGCCAGCAGCTTACAGGGACATAGGGAAAAACTGTTTTTT. The whole variable domain, filled in from reference TRBV11-2 and TRBJ1-4, reads EAGVAQSPRYKIIEKRQSVAFWCNPISGHATLYWYQQILGQGPKLLIQFQNNGVVDDSQLPKDRFSAERLKGVDSTLKIQPAKLEDSAVYLCASSLQGHREKLFFGSGTQLSVL.

In its sample, this clone was seen many times. The rearrangement joins TRBV3-1 (or the pseudogene TRBV3-2) to TRBJ1-4, with 10 bases matching TRBD1. Per the germline V gene, CDR1 is LGHDT and CDR2 is YNNKEL (reference sequence). After removal of 0 bases from V and 6 bases from J, the junction contained 7 bases not matched to a gene. The CDR3 spans 17 residues. CDR3 sequence reads: CASSQEGSGQGYEKLFF. The DNA for the CDR3 is TGTGCCAGCAGCCAAGAAGGCTCGGGACAGGGGTATGAAAAACTGTTTTTT.

The CDR3 region has the DNA TGTGCCAGCAGTGAAGGTCAGGCAGGGTGGTATGGCTACACCTTC. Its protein product is CASSEGQAGWYGYTF. This chain uses TRBV6-1 with TRBJ1-2, with a tentative D call TRBD1 (5 bases). The CDR3 length is 15 residues. CDR1 is MNHNS and CDR2 is SASEGT in the germline V gene. V lost 1 base and J lost 5, with 14 bases in between.

This chain links TRBV30 with TRBJ2-3; D may be TRBD2 (6 bases). V shed 3 bases and J shed 4 bases, with 14 bases lying between them. The germline gives CDR1 GTSNPN, CDR2 SVGIG (reference sequence). The CDR3 contains 14 residues. CDR3 sequence reads: CAWSSLSSADTQYF. CDR3 DNA: TGTGCCTGGAGCTCTTTATCTAGCGCAGATACGCAGTATTTT.

The rearrangement joins TRBV30 to TRBJ2-3, with D possibly TRBD2 on 6 matching bases. Germline CDR1 is GTSNPN and CDR2 is SVGIG (reference sequence). This CDR3 contains 14 residues. The V gene lost 5 bases and the J gene lost 4 bases, with 16 bases spanning the gap. The chain's CDR3 is CAWCRTGVADTQYF. The CDR3 bases are TGTGCCTGGTGTCGAACGGGAGTAGCAGATACGCAGTATTTT.

This chain connects TRBV23-1 to TRBJ1-6, with D possibly matching TRBD1 (5 bases). TRBV23-1 is labeled an ORF, and its function is uncertain. Trimming shortened V by 1 base and J by 9 bases, and 16 bases separated the two germline ends. The CDR3 loop spans 16 amino acids. Written as DNA, the CDR3 is TGCGCCAGCAGTCAATATGAGGCCGAAAGGGGTTCACCCCTCCACTTT. This sequence encodes CASSQYEAERGSPLHF.

This chain connects TRBV4-2 to TRBJ2-2; 10 nucleotides agree with TRBD2. Germline CDR1 reads LGHNA; CDR2 reads YNFKEQ. The trim removed 3 bases at V and 7 bases at J, leaving 11 bases unmatched. The CDR3 consists of 17 residues. DNA of the CDR3: TGTGCCAGCAGCCAGCCACGGAGCGGGGGGGCCTTCGGGGAGCTGTTTTTT. Residues: CASSQPRSGGAFGELFF.

The V call is TRBV27, the J call TRBJ2-7; TRBD2 is a possible D gene (5 bases). V lost 4 bases, J lost 2 bases, and 12 bases lay in between. This CDR3 comprises 14 residues. Germline V gene lookup returns CDR1 MNHEY and CDR2 SMNVEV (reference sequence). The CDR3 DNA sequence: TGTGCCAGCAGTTCCCCTGAGGGTCCCTACGAGCAGTACTTC. It specifies CASSSPEGPYEQYF.

This sequence joins TRBV16 and TRBJ1-1, with TRBD1 matching 8 bases. The CDR3 has 13 residues. The trim removed 2 bases at V and 6 bases at J, leaving 2 bases unmatched. Germline V CDR1 and CDR2: KGHSY, FQNENV. The CDR3 region has the DNA TGTGCCAGCAGCCAAGCACAGGGGGCTGAAGCTTTCTTT. Translated, it gives CASSQAQGAEAFF.